This record concerns one T cell receptor beta chain sequence. Compared with germline, one end of the junction differs, possibly owing to a read error. TCRdb keeps only in-frame clones here, not all; method: immunoSEQ multiplex PCR. The sample includes some 130,000 clones, approximately 90% of them seen just once. This sample stems from a study of control samples from healthy donors and cancer patients. The sequence was obtained from a man aged 40-49 years in good health. Material for sequencing was blood.

CDR3 sequence: CASSSASGGVGSEQFF. The CDR3 bases are TGTGCTAGCAGCTCTGCTAGCGGGGGTGTTGGAAGTGAGCAGTTCTTC. The rearrangement joins TRBV7-7 to TRBJ2-1; 10 bases fit TRBD2. This CDR3 is 16 amino acids long. Germline CDR1 and CDR2: SSHAT and FNYEAQ (reference sequence).